This T cell receptor beta chain was recovered during a study of T cell responses to AZD1222 COVID-19 vaccine. Study context: Timing groups of about 4 and about 12 weeks for second doses were pooled.

Generated by immunoSEQ multiplex PCR, the TCRdb table keeps only in-frame clones and is missing some. The table shows some 120,000 clones, with 75% to 90% occurring only once. With respect to this clone: Its antigen is undetermined.

CDR3 length: 16 amino acids. J gave up 6 bases and V 3 bases, and 10 bases lay outside the gene matches. Germline V gene lookup returns CDR1 MDHEN and CDR2 SYDVKM. Study-wide results and caveats: Vaccination with two AZD1222 doses was followed by a rise in Spike-specific TCR breadth and depth. Sampling captured repertoires only after the peak T cell response. Reportedly, close to half of spike-specific TCRs are directed against unmutated variant regions.

Source: peripheral blood, taken on day 0 of AZD1222 vaccination. The TCR sequence derives from an adult in good health. The rearrangement uses TRBV28 and TRBJ1-2, with 10 positions matching TRBD1. CDR3 amino acids: CASSLTGGGPSHGYTF. CDR3 coding DNA: TGTGCCAGCAGTTTGACAGGGGGCGGCCCATCTCATGGCTACACCTTC.